The rows below give T cell receptor beta chains drawn from one sample of a study of patients and donors after allogeneic stem cell transplantation. A single record per CDR3 protein comes from TCRdb applying MiXCR to the RT-PCR reads. This sample has fewer than 200,000 distinct CDR3 sequences; about 29% occur once, and the top ten carry around 3%. The sample consisted of blood, either unsorted or a sorted T cell fraction (not recorded which). The receptors stem from a human donor who was either an allogeneic HSCT recipient or a stem cell or donor lymphocyte infusion donor (not recorded which). It is not recorded whose cells these are; they may come from a transplant donor. The CDR3 runs from the conserved cysteine through the conserved F or W. A D gene is named only where the DNA matches it firmly. Not every row has a clone size; where given, it reads once, few, many or a size class.

cdr3_nt cdr3_aa clone_size j_call v_call d_call
TGCGCCAGCAGCCAAGATACCCGAGGGTATCAGCCCCAGCATTTT CASSQDTRGYQPQHF many TRBJ1-5 TRBV4-3 .
TGTGCCAGCAGCCGCCGACTAGCTTCTCCGCCCGGGGAGCTGTTTTTT CASSRRLASPPGELFF once TRBJ2-2 TRBV7-2 TRBD2
TGTGCCAGCAGCGTAGACCCCAACGGGGATTTGGTAGTAAAGACCCAGTACTTC CASSVDPNGDLVVKTQYF . TRBJ2-5 TRBV9 .
TGTGCCAGCAGCCAAGTATTCGGGAGACTCTACAATGAGCAGTTCTTC CASSQVFGRLYNEQFF . TRBJ2-1 TRBV14 .
TGTGCCACCAGCAGAGATTACATCTTCTCCTACGAGCAGTACTTC CATSRDYIFSYEQYF . TRBJ2-7 TRBV15 .
TGCAGCGTTCAGCAGGGTAATCAGCCCCAGCATTTT CSVQQGNQPQHF many TRBJ1-5 TRBV29-1 .
TGTGCCAGCAGTCGACCGCCCGGGGGGACCTACGAGCAGTACTTC CASSRPPGGTYEQYF few TRBJ2-7 TRBV12-3/TRBV12-4 TRBD2
TGTGCCAGCTCACCACCCACTAGCTCGGGAAATGAGCAGTTCTTC CASSPPTSSGNEQFF few TRBJ2-1 TRBV18 .
TGTGCCAGCAGCTTGTCGGGACAGGGGGACAATGAGCAGTTCTTC CASSLSGQGDNEQFF . TRBJ2-1 TRBV7-3 TRBD1
TGTGCCAGCAGTTTGGCTAGTACGGCCACTGAAGCTTTCTTT CASSLASTATEAFF many TRBJ1-1 TRBV12-3/TRBV12-4 .
TGTGCCAGCAGCACTTATAGCGGGACTCGCAGGGATACGCAGTATTTT CASSTYSGTRRDTQYF . TRBJ2-3 TRBV11-2 TRBD2
TGTGCCAGCAGGCTAAGGGACAGTCAGACTAATCAGCCCCAGCATTTT CASRLRDSQTNQPQHF . TRBJ1-5 TRBV21-1 .
TGTGCCATCAGTGACGAGGACGAGCAGTACTTC CAISDEDEQYF . TRBJ2-7 TRBV10-3 .
TGTGCCAGCAGCCAAGTGGAAAGGGCCACTGAAGCTTTCTTT CASSQVERATEAFF . TRBJ1-1 TRBV4-2 .
TGTGCCATCAGTGAGAGGGCGAACACCGGGGAGCTGTTTTTT CAISERANTGELFF once TRBJ2-2 TRBV10-3 .
TGCAGCGCTAAAGCAGGGAAGATCTACGAGCAGTACTTC CSAKAGKIYEQYF few TRBJ2-7 TRBV29-1 .
TGCAGCGTTGGGAGCCTACTAGGCCAAGCTTTCTTT CSVGSLLGQAFF many TRBJ1-1 TRBV29-1 .
TGTGCCAGCAGCTTAGTTCTTTCGGGGTATGGCTACACCTTC CASSLVLSGYGYTF . TRBJ1-2 TRBV7-9 .
TGTGCCAGCAGTTTAGCCTCTCCCGGGCTCACTGAGCAGTTCTTC CASSLASPGLTEQFF . TRBJ2-1 TRBV28 .
TGCAGTGCTAGTATTCAGGTGAACACTGAAGCTTTCTTT CSASIQVNTEAFF . TRBJ1-1 TRBV20-1 .
TGCGCCAGCAGCATACTAGCGGGACAGGATAATGAGCAGTTCTTC CASSILAGQDNEQFF few TRBJ2-1 TRBV10-1 TRBD2
TGCAGCGTTGAAGATCAGACAGGGGCCCCCTACGAGCAGTACTTC CSVEDQTGAPYEQYF . TRBJ2-7 TRBV29-1 TRBD1
TGCGCCAGCAAACTAGCGGTCATTAACACCGGGGAGCTGTTTTTT CASKLAVINTGELFF . TRBJ2-2 TRBV4-3 TRBD2
TGTGCCATCAGTTCCGACAGGGTGAGGGAGACCCAGTACTTC CAISSDRVRETQYF few TRBJ2-5 TRBV10-3 TRBD1
TGTGCCAGCAGCGCCGGACTTACCTGGCAGCGCTCCTACAATGAGCAGTTCTTC CASSAGLTWQRSYNEQFF few TRBJ2-1 TRBV9 .
TGCAGTGCTACTGGGAACAGGGAAGGAATTGGAAACACCATATATTTT CSATGNREGIGNTIYF few TRBJ1-3 TRBV20-1 .
TGCGCCAGCCTAGCGGGAGGTCGGAGCACAGATACGCAGTATTTT CASLAGGRSTDTQYF . TRBJ2-3 TRBV5-1 TRBD2
TGCAGTGCTAGGCGGAAAGGGGCCAATCAGCCCCAGCATTTT CSARRKGANQPQHF . TRBJ1-5 TRBV20-1 .
TGCAGCGTTGAACGGGGTGACAGATCCCCCTACGAGCAGTACTTC CSVERGDRSPYEQYF few TRBJ2-7 TRBV29-1 .
TGCAGTGCCCCGTACGGGATCTCCCGTCTTGAAGCTTTCTTT CSAPYGISRLEAFF few TRBJ1-1 TRBV20-1 .
TGTGCCAGTAATACAGGGCCACGACAGCCCCAGCATTTT CASNTGPRQPQHF . TRBJ1-5 TRBV7-9 .
TGTGCCAACCGGGAAGGCAATGAGCAGTTCTTC CANREGNEQFF . TRBJ2-1 TRBV5-5 .
TGTGCCATCGGGAGACAGATGAACACTGAAGCTTTCTTT CAIGRQMNTEAFF many TRBJ1-1 TRBV10-3 .